This is a list of T cell receptor beta chains from one sample in a study of early T cells in non-severe SARS-CoV-2 infection. TCRdb re-called the 5' RACE reads through MiXCR, storing one row per CDR3 protein. In the table there are 29,000 or so distinct CDR3 sequences, approximately 5.4% of which are singletons. Sequencing used whole blood. Source of these receptors: an adult who was a healthcare worker with PCR-confirmed SARS-CoV-2 infection or an uninfected control (not recorded which). Both conserved end residues are part of each CDR3. D genes are given only for firm matches. For some rows the clone size is stated as once, few or many, or as a class when expanded; others skip it.

j_call d_call v_call clone_size cdr3_length cdr3_aa cdr3_nt
TRBJ2-3 - TRBV29-1 medium-sized 11 CSVDSTDTQYF TGCAGCGTTGATAGCACAGATACGCAGTATTTT
TRBJ1-2 TRBD1 TRBV7-2 - 13 CASSLSTGDGYTF TGTGCCAGCAGCTTAAGCACAGGGGATGGCTACACCTTC
TRBJ2-1 - TRBV20-1 many 15 CSARDLGGPHNEQFF TGCAGTGCTAGAGATCTCGGGGGGCCACACAATGAGCAGTTCTTC
TRBJ2-1 TRBD2 TRBV29-1 many 14 CSVGGTSGGLEQFF TGCAGCGTGGGCGGGACTAGCGGGGGGCTTGAGCAGTTCTTC
TRBJ2-7 - TRBV5-6 few 13 CASRAKHFYEQYF TGTGCCAGCCGCGCGAAGCATTTCTACGAGCAGTACTTC
TRBJ1-6 - TRBV5-1 many 15 CASSLTGTTNSPLHF TGCGCCAGCAGCTTGACAGGGACAACAAATTCACCCCTCCACTTT
TRBJ2-3 - TRBV7-9 few 16 CASSLRVRLDSDTQYF TGTGCCAGCAGCTTAAGGGTGAGACTGGACTCAGATACGCAGTATTTT
TRBJ2-2 - TRBV15 - 13 CATNRDRLEELFF TGTGCCACCAACAGAGATCGGTTGGAGGAGCTGTTTTTT
TRBJ2-5 - TRBV7-6 few 14 CASSFGGPGETQYF TGTGCCAGCAGCTTCGGAGGGCCGGGTGAGACCCAGTACTTC
TRBJ1-1 - TRBV7-9 many 15 CASSLASQGNTEAFF TGTGCCAGCAGCTTAGCGTCACAGGGGAACACTGAAGCTTTCTTT
TRBJ2-5 - TRBV4-3 many 17 CASSQDFRGTSAGTQYF TGCGCCAGCAGCCAAGATTTTCGGGGTACTTCCGCCGGGACCCAGTACTTC
TRBJ1-3 - TRBV25-1 many 13 CASSEIGGNTIYF TGTGCCAGCAGTGAAATCGGGGGAAACACCATATATTTT
TRBJ2-7 - TRBV13 few 13 CASSSDISYEQYF TGTGCCAGCAGCTCGGACATTTCCTACGAGCAGTACTTC
TRBJ1-4 - TRBV9 few 14 CASSVAPQGYELFF TGTGCCAGCAGCGTAGCCCCACAGGGTTACGAACTGTTTTTT
TRBJ1-1 - TRBV6-6 many 10 CASKNTEAFF TGTGCCAGCAAGAACACTGAAGCTTTCTTT
TRBJ2-1 - TRBV7-2 - 15 CASSYPQGGKGEQFF TGTGCCAGCAGCTACCCCCAGGGGGGGAAGGGTGAGCAGTTCTTC
TRBJ2-2 - TRBV3-1 many 17 CASSQDQSVAPLGELFF TGTGCCAGCAGCCAAGATCAGTCGGTAGCCCCCTTGGGGGAGCTGTTTTTT
TRBJ2-5 - TRBV20-1 many 12 CSAAGSQETQYF TGCAGTGCGGCCGGCAGTCAAGAGACCCAGTACTTC